A single TCR beta chain is shown here with its context. The CDR3 consists of 15 residues. The data belong to a study of blood T cell repertoires in COVID-19. Original analysis: How many nucleated cells were present was estimated from reference gene primer amplification. The repertoire was sequenced with immunoSEQ multiplex PCR; TCRdb's copy has only in-frame clones and lacks some. Clone size and V and J calls were adopted from that table, with D and trimming inferred from the DNA. The data contain about 120,000 clones, around 87% of them singletons. What was sequenced was peripheral blood. This clonotype was obtained from a man in his sixties or seventies with active or convalescent COVID-19. V usage is TRBV21-1 and J usage is TRBJ1-1. TRBV21-1 is a documented pseudogene. The CDR3 sequence is CASSSGGTLVTEAFF. The DNA of the CDR3 is TGTGCCAGCAGCTCGGGGGGGACGCTCGTCACTGAAGCTTTCTTT.